This record looks at one T cell receptor beta chain sequence and its context. The CDR3 extends over 16 amino acids. Germline V gives CDR1 SGHTA, CDR2 FQGNSA. Trimming at V came to 1 base and at J to 6 bases, leaving 3 bases not matched to a gene. The data originate from a study of blood T cell repertoires in COVID-19. The data were produced by immunoSEQ multiplex PCR, yet TCRdb's version contains in-frame clones alone and is incomplete. The sample carries 240,000 or so clones, 70% to 85% recorded once. The sequence derives from a woman of 80 years or more with acute or convalescent COVID-19. The chain is built from TRBV7-2 and TRBJ2-2; TRBD2 matches 12 bases. The sample consisted of peripheral blood. The CDR3 region has the DNA TGTGCCAGCAGCTTAGTTCTAGCGGGAGGGGCCGGGGAGCTGTTTTTT. It translates to CASSLVLAGGAGELFF.